This T cell receptor beta chain is drawn from a study of technical replicates of blood from four donors. This clone was counted once. Libraries were prepared by immunoSEQ multiplex PCR; TCRdb keeps only in-frame clonotypes and omits some of them. This sample yields tens of thousands of clones, of which roughly 91% are seen a single time; under 0.4% belongs to the top ten. The sequence was collected from a human donor in good health. Some clones in this sample may be carry-over from other donors' samples. The sample comprised T cells isolated from PBMCs.

CDR3 sequence: CASSQGTLLNQPQHF. The DNA for the CDR3 is TGTGCCAGCAGCCAGGGGACCCTCCTTAATCAGCCCCAGCATTTT. The J gene is TRBJ1-5, the V gene TRBV6-1, with a possible D match to TRBD1 (6 bases). Germline V gene sequence: CDR1 MNHNS, CDR2 SASEGT. The length of the CDR3 is 15 residues. The ends were cut back, 6 bases at V and 4 bases at J, with 16 bases in the middle.